This entry lists 5 T cell receptor beta chains sequenced from one sample in a study of T cell responses to AZD1222 COVID-19 vaccine. Sequencing used immunoSEQ multiplex PCR; TCRdb keeps in-frame clones, though not all of them. The profile shows roughly 150,000 clones, more than 85% of them singletons. This specimen consisted of peripheral blood, obtained on day 0 of AZD1222 vaccination. These receptors came from an adult in good health.

This sequence joins TRBV3-1 (or the pseudogene TRBV3-2) and TRBJ1-5; D is unclear. There are 15 residues in the CDR3. CDR1 and CDR2 (germline): LGHDT, YNNKEL (reference sequence). V was trimmed by 0 bases and J by 2 bases, leaving 8 bases between them. CDR3 nucleotides: TGTGCCAGCAGCCAAGATCCGGCCGGCAATCAGCCCCAGCATTTT. Translation: CASSQDPAGNQPQHF.

This chain uses TRBV20-1 with TRBJ1-5; the D is unclear. Germline assignment: CDR1 DFQATT and CDR2 SNEGSKA (reference sequence). V was shortened by 3 bases and J by 4 bases, with 7 bases between the two germline ends. The CDR3 runs to 12 residues. CDR3 amino acids: CSASRGNQPQHF. The CDR3 DNA reads as TGCAGTGCTAGTCGGGGAAATCAGCCCCAGCATTTT.

This clone was detected once. The chain recombines TRBV15 with TRBJ2-7; tentative D call: TRBD1 (6 bases). The CDR3 loop spans 15 amino acids. The V and J ends lost 4 bases and 7 bases respectively, with 20 bases between them. The germline V gene has CDR1 LNHNV and CDR2 YYDKDF (reference sequence). This chain's CDR3 is CATSIFGQGTGEQYF. CDR3 DNA sequence: TGTGCCACCAGCATCTTCGGGCAGGGGACGGGTGAGCAGTACTTC.

The J gene is TRBJ2-2, the V gene TRBV7-3; D gene unclear. Between the trimmed V and J ends, which lost 7 bases and 3 bases, there was a span of 3 bases. CDR3 length: 11 amino acids. Germline V gene sequence: CDR1 SGHTA, CDR2 FQGTGA. The CDR3: CASTDTGELFF. Here the CDR3 DNA reads TGTGCCAGCACGGACACCGGGGAGCTGTTTTTT.

The genes are TRBV5-6 and TRBJ2-7; 7 nucleotides line up with TRBD2. Germline trimming cut 7 bases from V and 1 base from J; bases unmatched to any gene: 5. Germline-derived CDR1 and CDR2 are SGHDT and YYEEEE. The CDR3 has 13 residues. The CDR3 loop reads CASRGRGSYEQYF. CDR3 DNA: TGTGCCAGCCGGGGGAGGGGATCCTACGAGCAGTACTTC. Together with reference TRBV5-6 and TRBJ2-7, the CDR3 gives the full variable domain: DAGVTQSPTHLIKTRGQQVTLRCSPKSGHDTVSWYQQALGQGPQFIFQYYEEEERQRGNFPDRFSGHQFPNYSSELNVNALLLGDSALYLCASRGRGSYEQYFGPGTRLTVT.